The rows below give T cell receptor beta chains drawn from one sample of a study of technical replicates of blood from several donors. Profiling relied on immunoSEQ multiplex PCR, and the TCRdb table lists in-frame clones only, not all of them. The data hold some 71,000 clones, with almost 98% observed a single time. Sequences were obtained from T cells isolated from PBMCs. Receptors were obtained from a human donor in good health. CDR3s include the opening cysteine and the closing phenylalanine or tryptophan. The D gene is left open where the match is weak. Clone size appears in some rows only: once, few, many, or a class for an expanded clone.

>TRBJ1-5|TRBV4-1|.|.
CASSHPGSKPQHF
TGCGCCAGCAGCCACCCAGGGTCGAAGCCCCAGCATTTT
>TRBJ2-7|TRBV28|.|.
CASSLLSVYSYEQYF
TGTGCCAGCAGTTTGCTTTCGGTATACTCCTACGAGCAGTACTTC
>TRBJ1-1|TRBV5-1|.|.
CASSPLGRGALTEAFF
TGCGCCAGCAGCCCCCTAGGGAGGGGCGCCCTCACTGAAGCTTTCTTT
>TRBJ2-5|TRBV1|.|.
CTSSQVLTSGKETQYF
TGCACCAGCAGCCAAGTTTTGACTAGCGGGAAAGAGACCCAGTACTTC
>TRBJ1-1|TRBV9|.|.
CASSAAGGGPTEAFF
TGTGCCAGCAGCGCCGCCGGTGGAGGGCCTACTGAAGCTTTCTTT
>TRBJ1-1|TRBV6-1|.|.
CASRGDTEAFF
TGTGCCAGCAGAGGAGACACTGAAGCTTTCTTT
>TRBJ1-1|TRBV6-5|.|.
CASSSGQTTEAFF
TGTGCCAGCAGTTCAGGACAGACCACTGAAGCTTTCTTT
>TRBJ2-4|TRBV4-1|.|.
CASSQVRPTNIQYF
TGCGCCAGCAGCCAAGTCAGGCCAACCAACATTCAGTACTTC
>TRBJ1-1|TRBV6-4|.|.
CASSDVAGEPEAFF
TGTGCCAGCAGTGACGTGGCAGGGGAGCCCGAAGCTTTCTTT
>TRBJ2-1|TRBV6-6|TRBD2|.
CASSPGTSGMNEQFF
TGTGCCAGCAGCCCCGGGACTAGCGGGATGAATGAGCAGTTCTTC
>TRBJ1-2|TRBV7-8|TRBD1|.
CASSPTGGYGYTF
TGTGCCAGCAGCCCGACAGGGGGGTATGGCTACACCTTC
>TRBJ2-5|TRBV5-1|.|once
CASSRQHAARETQYF
TGCGCCAGCAGCCGGCAACACGCGGCGCGAGAGACCCAGTACTTC
>TRBJ1-5|TRBV6-6|TRBD1|.
CASSYGQGAVDQPQHF
TGTGCCAGCAGTTACGGGCAGGGGGCCGTCGATCAGCCCCAGCATTTT
>TRBJ1-1|TRBV25-1|.|.
CASSARGGAGEAFF
TGTGCCAGCAGTGCCCGAGGGGGGGCAGGTGAAGCTTTCTTT
>TRBJ2-1|TRBV7-9|TRBD1|.
CASRYGQGWDEQFF
TGTGCCAGCAGGTACGGACAGGGCTGGGATGAGCAGTTCTTC
>TRBJ1-1|TRBV11-2|.|.
CASGGGGTEAFF
TGTGCCAGCGGGGGGGGAGGCACTGAAGCTTTCTTT
>TRBJ1-2|TRBV7-9|.|.
CASSLVGGYTF
TGTGCCAGCAGCTTAGTAGGGGGATACACCTTC
>TRBJ2-7|TRBV4-1|.|.
CASSHARVYEQYF
TGCGCCAGCAGCCACGCCAGGGTTTACGAGCAGTACTTC
>TRBJ1-5|TRBV19|.|.
CASNLQGSNQPQHF
TGTGCCAGTAACCTCCAGGGGAGCAATCAGCCCCAGCATTTT
>TRBJ1-1|TRBV2|.|few
CASRVMGGLDSEAFF
TGTGCCAGCAGAGTTATGGGGGGGCTAGATTCTGAAGCTTTCTTT
>TRBJ1-2|TRBV29-1|.|.
CSVAGGQDGYTF
TGCAGCGTCGCGGGGGGGCAAGATGGCTACACCTTC
>TRBJ2-5|TRBV5-1|.|.
CASSLGEETQYF
TGCGCCAGCAGCTTGGGAGAAGAGACCCAGTACTTC
>TRBJ2-1|TRBV6-5|TRBD1|.
CASSSRTGQREQFF
TGTGCCAGCAGTTCGAGGACAGGGCAAAGGGAGCAGTTCTTC
>TRBJ2-2|TRBV12-5|TRBD1|.
CASGLVRTGGSVTGELFF
TGTGCTAGTGGTTTGGTACGGACAGGGGGCTCAGTCACCGGGGAGCTGTTTTTT
>TRBJ2-6|TRBV5-8|.|.
CASSLTGEISGANVLTF
TGTGCCAGCAGCTTGACGGGAGAGATCTCTGGGGCCAACGTCCTGACTTTC
>TRBJ1-1|TRBV15|.|.
CATSLSVDTEAFF
TGTGCCACCAGCCTCTCGGTGGACACTGAAGCTTTCTTT
>TRBJ2-5|TRBV19|TRBD2|.
CASSILSGGVEETQYF
TGTGCCAGTAGTATTCTTAGCGGGGGGGTCGAAGAGACCCAGTACTTC
>TRBJ2-1|TRBV5-8|.|.
CASCDGQSTYNEQFF
TGTGCCAGCTGCGACGGACAGTCTACCTACAATGAGCAGTTCTTC
>TRBJ2-1|TRBV7-9|TRBD2|.
CASSFSGGTYNEQFF
TGTGCCAGCAGCTTTAGCGGGGGGACGTACAATGAGCAGTTCTTC
>TRBJ1-2|TRBV4-2|.|.
CASSQDSGLNYGYTF
TGTGCCAGCAGCCAAGATTCCGGACTGAACTATGGCTACACCTTC